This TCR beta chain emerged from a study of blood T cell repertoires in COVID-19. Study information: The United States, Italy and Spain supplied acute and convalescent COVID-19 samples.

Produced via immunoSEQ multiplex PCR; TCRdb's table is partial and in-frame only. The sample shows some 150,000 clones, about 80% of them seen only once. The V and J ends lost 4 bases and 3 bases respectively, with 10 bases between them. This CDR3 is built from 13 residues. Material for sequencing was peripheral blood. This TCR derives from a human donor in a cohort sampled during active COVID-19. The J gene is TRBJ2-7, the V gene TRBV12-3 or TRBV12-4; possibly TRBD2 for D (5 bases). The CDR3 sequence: CASSSVRGYEQYF. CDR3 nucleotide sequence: TGTGCCAGCAGTTCCGTTCGGGGCTACGAGCAGTACTTC.